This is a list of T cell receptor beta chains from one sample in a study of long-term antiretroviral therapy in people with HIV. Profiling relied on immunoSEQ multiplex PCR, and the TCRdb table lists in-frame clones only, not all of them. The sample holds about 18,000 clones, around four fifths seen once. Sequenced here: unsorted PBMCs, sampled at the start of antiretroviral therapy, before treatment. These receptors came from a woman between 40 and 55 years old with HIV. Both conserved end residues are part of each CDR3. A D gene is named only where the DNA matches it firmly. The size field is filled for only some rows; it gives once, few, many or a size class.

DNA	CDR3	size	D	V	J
TGTGCCAGCAGTGTAAGGGGGGACCGGTCACCCCTCCACTTT	CASSVRGDRSPLHF	-	-	TRBV2	TRBJ1-6
TGTGCCAGCAGCTTAGAGTTGACTCGAAACACTGAAGCTTTCTTT	CASSLELTRNTEAFF	-	-	TRBV7-8	TRBJ1-1
TGTGCCAGTAGTATCGACCAGGTTACTCTCAACTATGGCTACACCTTC	CASSIDQVTLNYGYTF	-	-	TRBV19	TRBJ1-2
TGTGCCAGCAGTTTTGGCCTGACCTACGAGCAGTACTTC	CASSFGLTYEQYF	-	-	TRBV27	TRBJ2-7
TGCGCCAGCAGCCAAGAGCCCAACTATGTCGACGAGCAGTACTTC	CASSQEPNYVDEQYF	-	-	TRBV4-3	TRBJ2-7
TGTGCCAGCAGCCCGGGACGGCGGGGGTTAGACGAGCAGTACTTC	CASSPGRRGLDEQYF	large	TRBD2	TRBV7-7	TRBJ2-7
TGTGCCACCAGCAGAGGACCGACAGGGGCCTACGAGCAGTACTTC	CATSRGPTGAYEQYF	few	TRBD1	TRBV15	TRBJ2-7
TGTGCCAGCAGCCCCCCCTCGCTAGCGGGGTTCACAGATACGCAGTATTTT	CASSPPSLAGFTDTQYF	-	TRBD2	TRBV7-9	TRBJ2-3
TGTGCCTGGAGTGTACACAGGAGTGGCTACACCTTC	CAWSVHRSGYTF	-	-	TRBV30	TRBJ1-2
TGCGCCAGCAGCCCGGGACTAGCGGGTTTACAAGAGACCCAGTACTTC	CASSPGLAGLQETQYF	-	TRBD2	TRBV4-1	TRBJ2-5
TGTGCCAGCAGATTGAGACAGGGGGCTGCAGATACGCAGTATTTT	CASRLRQGAADTQYF	-	TRBD1	TRBV7-3	TRBJ2-3
TGTGCCAGCAGGACCCAAGGGGGACTCCTTAACTATGGCTACACCTTC	CASRTQGGLLNYGYTF	-	-	TRBV28	TRBJ1-2
TGTGCCAGCAGCTTGCCGGGACAGGGACTCACCGGGGAGCTGTTTTTT	CASSLPGQGLTGELFF	-	TRBD1	TRBV11-3	TRBJ2-2
TGCAGCGTCAAACAGGGGTTCGGAAACACCATATATTTT	CSVKQGFGNTIYF	-	TRBD1	TRBV29-1	TRBJ1-3
TGTGCCATCAGTGAGCAGCCCATGAACACTGAAGCTTTCTTT	CAISEQPMNTEAFF	few	-	TRBV10-3	TRBJ1-1
TGTGCCAGCAGACGGACTAGCGGGCACACCGGGGAGCTGTTTTTT	CASRRTSGHTGELFF	-	TRBD2	TRBV2	TRBJ2-2
TGTGCCAGCGAGACCCCCCTAGCGGGGGCCACTAGCACAGATACGCAGTATTTT	CASETPLAGATSTDTQYF	-	TRBD2	TRBV7-8	TRBJ2-3
TGCGCCAGCAGCTTGACAGGGAGCACTGAAGCTTTCTTT	CASSLTGSTEAFF	-	-	TRBV5-1	TRBJ1-1
TGTGCCAGCAGGGGACAGGGGGTTTACGAGCAGTACTTC	CASRGQGVYEQYF	-	TRBD1	TRBV2	TRBJ2-7
TGTGCCTGGTCCAAGACTAGCGGGGGGTGGGGCGGGGATACGCAGTATTTT	CAWSKTSGGWGGDTQYF	-	TRBD2	TRBV30	TRBJ2-3
TGTGCCTGGAGTGGGTCGAACACCGGGGAGCTGTTTTTT	CAWSGSNTGELFF	few	-	TRBV30	TRBJ2-2
TGTGCCAGCAGGGAGGGGGCTGGCAATCAGCCCCAGCATTTT	CASREGAGNQPQHF	-	TRBD1	TRBV27	TRBJ1-5
TGTGCCAGAAGTTCCGGGACAGGGGTGAACAATGAGCAGTTCTTC	CARSSGTGVNNEQFF	-	TRBD1	TRBV5-3	TRBJ2-1
TGCGCCAGCAGCCCCCAGGGGGTCGAGCAGTACTTC	CASSPQGVEQYF	few	TRBD1	TRBV5-1	TRBJ2-7
TGTGCCAGCAGTTTGGGACGGAGCTACTATGGCTACACCTTC	CASSLGRSYYGYTF	-	-	TRBV28	TRBJ1-2
TGTGCCAGCAGCTTCTCCAGGGCCCACGAGCAGTACTTC	CASSFSRAHEQYF	-	-	TRBV11-1	TRBJ2-7
TGTGCCAGCAGCTTCAATAAGGACAGCCCTGGAAACACCATATATTTT	CASSFNKDSPGNTIYF	few	-	TRBV7-2	TRBJ1-3
TGTGCCAGCAGCGTAGAGAAACCGGGACAGACCCCCTACAATGAGCAGTTCTTC	CASSVEKPGQTPYNEQFF	-	TRBD1	TRBV9	TRBJ2-1
TGTGCCAGCAGCCATTCATGGGGCTACACCTTC	CASSHSWGYTF	-	-	TRBV5-6	TRBJ1-2
TGTGCCAGCAGCTTAGACCCACGTTCACCCCTCCACTTT	CASSLDPRSPLHF	-	-	TRBV7-9	TRBJ1-6
TGTGCCAGCATGAACAGGGGCCAGGGGAACGAGCAGTACTTC	CASMNRGQGNEQYF	few	TRBD1	TRBV19	TRBJ2-7
TGTGCCAGCAGCCCACAGGCGTACGAGCAGTACTTC	CASSPQAYEQYF	few	-	TRBV25-1	TRBJ2-7
TGCGCCAGCAGCCAAGATTTGGGGCACTACTACGAGCAGTACTTC	CASSQDLGHYYEQYF	-	-	TRBV4-3	TRBJ2-7
TGCGCCAGCAGCCAAGATGCTTTATGGGGTAAAATTTACAATGAGCAGTTCTTC	CASSQDALWGKIYNEQFF	-	-	TRBV4-3	TRBJ2-1
TGTGCCAGCAGCTCTAGGGGGGGAACCCAGCTGTACAATGAGCAGTTCTTC	CASSSRGGTQLYNEQFF	-	-	TRBV7-9	TRBJ2-1
TGCGCCAGCAGCTTGTTGAATAGCGGGGTAGGTGAGCAGTTCTTC	CASSLLNSGVGEQFF	-	TRBD2	TRBV5-1	TRBJ2-1
TGTGCCAGCAGCTTGGGTCCTCCTGATACGCAGTATTTT	CASSLGPPDTQYF	-	-	TRBV5-5	TRBJ2-3
TGCGCCAGCCCCAAAGGGGGGGACAATCAGGGCGGGGAGCTGTTTTTT	CASPKGGDNQGGELFF	-	-	TRBV10-1	TRBJ2-2
TGCGCCAGCAGCCAAACGCAGCTGCGAGCGGGGGGCCACAATGAGCAGTTCTTC	CASSQTQLRAGGHNEQFF	-	TRBD2	TRBV4-1	TRBJ2-1
TGCGCCAGCAGCCAATGGGACAGCTCCTACGAGCAGTACTTC	CASSQWDSSYEQYF	-	TRBD1	TRBV4-3	TRBJ2-7
TGCGCCAGCAGCCAAGAGGGGGCGGCGAACTATGGCTACACCTTC	CASSQEGAANYGYTF	-	-	TRBV4-3	TRBJ1-2
TGTGCCAGCAGTCCCTACGACAAGGAGGCTTTCTTT	CASSPYDKEAFF	-	-	TRBV28	TRBJ1-1
TGTGCCACCACCGGGGGGGGCGCCTATGGCTACACCTTC	CATTGGGAYGYTF	once	-	TRBV2	TRBJ1-2
TGTGCCAGCTCACCCATTAGCGGGGGGGCAACGGAGACCCAGTACTTC	CASSPISGGATETQYF	-	TRBD2	TRBV18	TRBJ2-5
TGTGCCAGCAGTGAATTCAACAGGGGGTTAGCAACTAATGAAAAACTGTTTTTT	CASSEFNRGLATNEKLFF	-	TRBD1	TRBV6-1	TRBJ1-4
TGTGCCAGCAGCTTAGTCTCCCCCGGAGGGACAGGACCCTACGAGCAGTACTTC	CASSLVSPGGTGPYEQYF	few	TRBD1	TRBV11-2	TRBJ2-7
TGTGCCAGCAGCCAAGACCCGGCGGGGGGGCCAGATACGCAGTATTTT	CASSQDPAGGPDTQYF	-	TRBD2	TRBV4-2	TRBJ2-3
TGTATTCGGGGAGTGACCCAGTACTTC	CIRGVTQYF	-	-	TRBV30	TRBJ2-5
TGCGCCAGCAGTGAAGTTTTACCCAACACTGAAGCTTTCTTT	CASSEVLPNTEAFF	-	-	TRBV10-2	TRBJ1-1
TGCGCCAGCAGCACATACAGGGGAGACAATGAGCAGTTCTTC	CASSTYRGDNEQFF	few	TRBD1	TRBV4-1	TRBJ2-1
TGTGCCAGCAGCTTAGGGATTGGACAAAACTATGGCTACACCTTC	CASSLGIGQNYGYTF	once	-	TRBV7-2	TRBJ1-2
TGTGCCAGTCAGGGGGCCGGGGATGGCTACACCTTC	CASQGAGDGYTF	-	TRBD1	TRBV27	TRBJ1-2
TGTGCCAGCCGCGGGCCGGGAATCAATCAGCCCCAGCATTTT	CASRGPGINQPQHF	once	-	TRBV28	TRBJ1-5
TGTGCCAGCGCCGGGCAGGCACTAGCGGGGCTCAATGAGCAGTTCTTC	CASAGQALAGLNEQFF	-	TRBD2	TRBV7-2	TRBJ2-1
TGTGCCAGCTCACCCGGAGCGGGTCCTCGTGGAGATACGCAGTATTTT	CASSPGAGPRGDTQYF	-	-	TRBV18	TRBJ2-3